These 28 T cell receptor beta chains originate from one sample sequenced in a study of blood T cell repertoires in COVID-19. Produced via immunoSEQ multiplex PCR; TCRdb's table is partial and in-frame only. The data contain 210,000 or so clones, over 75% of them singletons. The specimen was peripheral blood. Receptors originate from a man between 45 and 60 years old with acute or convalescent COVID-19.

This clone was counted once. The genes are TRBV9 and TRBJ1-6; the D is unclear. CDR1 SGDLS and CDR2 YYNGEE come from the germline V gene. Between the trimmed V and J ends, which lost 0 bases and 8 bases, there was a span of 15 bases. The CDR3 totals 16 residues. The CDR3 region has the DNA TGTGCCAGCAGCGTAGGCCAACAGTCTACGGATTCACCCCTCCACTTT. Translating gives CASSVGQQSTDSPLHF. The full variable domain, completed using reference TRBV9 and TRBJ1-6, is DSGVTQTPKHLITATGQRVTLRCSPRSGDLSVYWYQQSLDQGLQFLIQYYNGEERAKGNILERFSAQQFPDLHSELNLSSLELGDSALYFCASSVGQQSTDSPLHFGNGTRLTVT.

CDR3 DNA: TGTGCCAGCAGCTTGATGGGGGGGGGTTCACCCCTCCACTTT. Residues: CASSLMGGGSPLHF. The rearrangement uses TRBV5-4 and TRBJ1-6, with a weak D call TRBD1 (5 bases). With 1 base removed from V and 9 bases from J, the gap between germline ends came to 11 bases. The CDR3 is made up of 14 amino acids. The V gene's germline CDR1 is SGHNT and CDR2 YYREEE (reference sequence). Filled out from reference TRBV5-4 and TRBJ1-6, the complete variable domain reads ETGVTQSPTHLIKTRGQQVTLRCSSQSGHNTVSWYQQALGQGPQFIFQYYREEENGRGNFPPRFSGLQFPNYSSELNVNALELDDSALYLCASSLMGGGSPLHFGNGTRLTVT.

This chain joins TRBV6-2 or TRBV6-3 and TRBJ2-1; D is possibly TRBD2 (5 bases). CDR1 and CDR2 (germline): MNHEY, SVGEGT. CDR3 length: 13 residues. V lost 4 bases, J lost 9 bases, and 13 bases lay in between. CDR3 coding DNA: TGTGCCAGCAGTTCCCGGGTCGCGGGTGAGCAGTTCTTC. This sequence encodes CASSSRVAGEQFF.

The rearrangement joins TRBV6-6 to TRBJ1-5; no reliable D call. Germline V gives CDR1 MNHNY, CDR2 SVGAGI (reference sequence). The CDR3 contains 14 residues. V lost 4 bases to trimming and J lost 4 bases, with 11 bases between them. The CDR3 is CASSWSQINQPQHF. CDR3 DNA sequence: TGTGCCAGCAGTTGGAGCCAGATTAATCAGCCCCAGCATTTT.

This clone appeared a single time. As DNA, the CDR3 is TGTGCCAGTAGTATGTCCCAGGGCAGGGTCTATCAGCCCCAGCATTTT. It yields the protein CASSMSQGRVYQPQHF. The chain combines TRBV19 with TRBJ1-5; D may be TRBD1 (5 bases). The CDR3 contains 16 residues. The V end was cut by 3 bases, the J end by 5 bases, with 17 bases between. The V gene's germline CDR1 is LNHDA and CDR2 SQIVND (reference sequence).

The chain is built from TRBV6-5 and TRBJ1-4, with no clear D. Germline values: CDR1 MNHEY, CDR2 SVGAGI. This CDR3 has 15 residues. V gave up 5 bases and J gave up 0 bases, with 10 bases separating them. The CDR3 DNA sequence: TGTGCCAGCAGTCTCCAACTAACAACTAATGAAAAACTGTTTTTT. Protein product: CASSLQLTTNEKLFF.

The chain joins TRBV4-1 to TRBJ2-3, with TRBD1 matching over 7 bases. Looked up from germline, CDR1 is MGHRA and CDR2 is YSYEKL. The ends lost 0 bases at V and 3 bases at J; junction bases unmatched: 9. The CDR3 loop spans 17 amino acids. Here the CDR3 reads CASSQDSRQGYTDTQYF. CDR3 DNA sequence: TGCGCCAGCAGCCAAGACTCCAGACAGGGATATACAGATACGCAGTATTTT.

The J gene is TRBJ1-2, the V gene TRBV3-1 (or the pseudogene TRBV3-2), with D maybe TRBD1 (5 bases). Germline V CDR1 and CDR2: LGHDT, YNNKEL (reference sequence). CDR3 length: 14 residues. V was cut by 5 bases and J by 0 bases, with 10 bases left in between. The CDR3 here is CASSARVANYGYTF. CDR3 bases: TGTGCCAGCAGCGCCAGGGTGGCTAACTATGGCTACACCTTC.

This chain uses TRBV6-6 with TRBJ2-2; TRBD1 agrees at 8 bases. CDR1 MNHNY and CDR2 SVGAGI come from the germline V gene (reference sequence). CDR3 length equals 15 residues. The junction had 8 bases not matched to a gene; V was cut back by 5 bases and J by 6 bases. The CDR3 DNA is TGTGCCAGCAGTGGCGGACAGGGTCGCTCCGGGGAGCTGTTTTTT. Translating gives CASSGGQGRSGELFF.

The table lists this clone with a few counts. The chain is built from TRBV21-1 and TRBJ1-1; TRBD1, as called in the table, went unchecked against the DNA. TRBV21-1 is a pseudogene. The CDR3 extends over 13 amino acids. The CDR3 nucleotides are TGTGCCAGCAAGGGGACAGGGGACACTGAAGCTTTCTTT. This translates into CASKGTGDTEAFF.

The rearrangement links TRBV2 to TRBJ1-3; D possibly corresponds to TRBD1 (5 bases). The CDR3 contains 17 residues. V was clipped by 3 bases and J by 1 base, with 16 bases between them. Germline V lookup: CDR1 SNHLY, CDR2 FYNNEI. CDR3 sequence (DNA): TGTGCCAGCAGTGAGGTATATAGGGGACTATCTGGAAACACCATATATTTT. Translation gives CASSEVYRGLSGNTIYF.

CDR3 region: CATSDISGGYTF. The CDR3 nucleotides are TGTGCCACCAGTGATATCAGCGGCGGCTACACCTTC. The chain uses TRBV24-1 and TRBJ1-2; D gene unclear. V was shortened by 3 bases and J by 8 bases, with 9 bases between the two germline ends. Germline lookup yields CDR1 KGHDR and CDR2 SFDVKD. The CDR3 is made up of 12 amino acids.

The chain is built from TRBV9 and TRBJ1-1; 9 positions agree with TRBD1. The germline V gene encodes CDR1 SGDLS and CDR2 YYNGEE. The length of the CDR3 is 14 residues. V was pared by 0 bases and J by 8 bases, with 5 bases of the junction left unmatched. This CDR3 is CASSVATGTGEAFF. The CDR3 DNA reads TGTGCCAGCAGCGTAGCTACCGGGACAGGGGAAGCTTTCTTT.

CDR3 sequence reads: CASSVGQGAETQYF. Here the CDR3 DNA reads TGCGCCAGCAGCGTGGGACAGGGGGCAGAGACCCAGTACTTC. The chain uses TRBV5-1 and TRBJ2-5; 12 nucleotides line up with TRBD1. The CDR3 loop spans 14 amino acids. Germline assignment: CDR1 SGHRS and CDR2 YFSETQ. V dropped 4 bases and J dropped 4; count of bases not matched to a gene: 2.

The chain carries TRBV5-1 and TRBJ2-1, with 12 bases fitting TRBD2. Germline values: CDR1 SGHRS, CDR2 YFSETQ. This CDR3 has 17 residues. The V segment lost 3 bases and the J segment 2 bases; nucleotides outside the gene matches: 6. The CDR3 bases are TGCGCCAGCAGCTCACTAGCGGGGGGTAACCCCTACAATGAGCAGTTCTTC. Protein: CASSSLAGGNPYNEQFF.

This clone was seen a few times. This chain uses TRBV9 with TRBJ2-1, with 8 bases lining up with TRBD2. J lost 6 bases, V lost 3 bases, and 8 bases had no gene match. Looked up from germline, CDR1 is SGDLS and CDR2 is YYNGEE. This CDR3 contains 15 residues. Here the CDR3 DNA reads TGTGCCAGCAGCGCGCCCGGGACTAGTGGCAATGAGCAGTTCTTC. This encodes CASSAPGTSGNEQFF.

The gene calls are TRBV27 and TRBJ2-3; a weak D match, TRBD2 (6 bases). V lost 6 bases and J lost 2, with 15 bases in between. This CDR3 has 15 amino acids. The germline CDR1 and CDR2 sequences are MNHEY and SMNVEV (reference sequence). CDR3 region: CASSQTRGLTDTQYF. The CDR3 DNA reads as TGTGCCAGCAGCCAGACTAGAGGGCTCACAGATACGCAGTATTTT.

The chain employs TRBV6-5 and TRBJ1-1; TRBD1 matches at 7 bases. V lost 0 bases, J lost 1 base, and 5 bases stayed unmatched. Germline V CDR1 and CDR2: MNHEY, SVGAGI. The CDR3 covers 16 residues. The CDR3 DNA sequence: TGTGCCAGCAGTTACTCGAGTTCAGGGGGGAACACTGAAGCTTTCTTT. It yields the protein CASSYSSSGGNTEAFF.

This clone occurred once. This chain uses TRBV6-5 with TRBJ1-3; D is ambiguous. This CDR3 region has 15 residues. From germline, CDR1 is MNHEY and CDR2 SVGAGI. The germline V and J ends were trimmed by 6 bases and 0 bases, with 12 bases remaining between them. Here the CDR3 DNA reads TGTGCCAGCAGGTCCGCCCCGAGCTCTGGAAACACCATATATTTT. It is translated as CASRSAPSSGNTIYF.

This clone has only a few counts. This rearrangement joins TRBV30 to TRBJ2-3, with D possibly matching TRBD1 (6 bases). This CDR3 is 16 amino acids long. Deletions cut 0 bases from V and 3 bases from J, with 16 bases between. Germline loops: CDR1 GTSNPN, CDR2 SVGIG (reference sequence). The CDR3, as DNA: TGTGCCTGGAGTGTTTTGGGGGCTTCAGCTACAGATACGCAGTATTTT. Translated: CAWSVLGASATDTQYF.

CDR3 coding DNA: TGTGCCAGCAGCCGAGGACAGGAGGGAAACACCATATATTTT. Its translation is CASSRGQEGNTIYF. This chain joins TRBV7-8 and TRBJ1-3; 7 bases align to TRBD1. CDR1 and CDR2 (germline): SGHVS, FQNEAQ. The J segment lost 4 bases and the V segment lost 5 bases, leaving 5 bases of the junction unmatched. The CDR3 sequence is 14 residues long.

The chain carries TRBV7-8 and TRBJ2-5; 9 nucleotides align to TRBD1. CDR1 is SGHVS and CDR2 is FQNEAQ in the germline V gene. The CDR3 has 17 amino acids. The V gene end was trimmed by 1 base and the J gene end by 4 bases; junction bases not matched to a gene: 10. CDR3 loop: CASSLERGQGPRETQYF. The DNA for the CDR3 is TGTGCCAGCAGCTTAGAACGGGGACAGGGCCCGCGAGAGACCCAGTACTTC.

The chain employs TRBV7-9 and TRBJ1-1; 7 bases align to TRBD1. The CDR3 runs to 14 residues. Germline V gene data show CDR1 as SEHNR and CDR2 as FQNEAQ (reference sequence). V was pared by 5 bases and J by 3 bases, with 6 bases of the junction left unmatched. The CDR3 loop reads CASSPQGSHTEAFF. CDR3 DNA sequence: TGTGCCAGCAGCCCACAGGGGTCTCACACTGAAGCTTTCTTT.

This chain connects TRBV7-2 to TRBJ1-2; 9 nucleotides align to TRBD1. With V trimmed by 5 bases and J by 8 bases, 15 bases remained unmatched. The CDR3 has 16 amino acids. Looked up from germline, CDR1 is SGHTA and CDR2 is FQGNSA. This CDR3 reads CASSPTPGQGASGYTF. Written as DNA, the CDR3 is TGTGCCAGCAGCCCTACGCCGGGACAGGGTGCTTCGGGCTACACCTTC.

Written as DNA, the CDR3 is TGTGCCAGCAGGTTTCTCACCGGGACAGGGAGGACTAACTATGGCTACACCTTC. It is translated as CASRFLTGTGRTNYGYTF. The chain couples TRBV5-6 to TRBJ1-2, with TRBD1 matching over 9 bases. The V and J ends lost 5 bases and 0 bases, in that order; junction bases with no gene match: 14. The germline CDR1 and CDR2 sequences are SGHDT and YYEEEE. The CDR3 contains 18 residues. Full variable domain (remainder filled in from reference TRBV5-6 and TRBJ1-2): DAGVTQSPTHLIKTRGQQVTLRCSPKSGHDTVSWYQQALGQGPQFIFQYYEEEERQRGNFPDRFSGHQFPNYSSELNVNALLLGDSALYLCASRFLTGTGRTNYGYTFGSGTRLTVV.

The chain uses TRBV14 and TRBJ1-1; D may be TRBD1 (5 bases). V lost 4 bases to trimming and J lost 1 base, with 10 bases between them. The CDR3 is made up of 14 amino acids. Germline assignment: CDR1 SGHDN and CDR2 FVKESK. CDR3 in amino acids: CASSRGTGNTEAFF. The CDR3 coding sequence is TGTGCCAGCAGCCGCGGGACGGGGAACACTGAAGCTTTCTTT.

The chain is built from TRBV9 and TRBJ1-2, with 10 bases fitting TRBD1. The CDR3 covers 13 residues. Trimming removed 3 bases from V and 6 bases from J; junction bases left unmatched: 2. CDR1 and CDR2 (germline): SGDLS, YYNGEE. CDR3 sequence: CASSGQGANGYTF. The CDR3 region has the DNA TGTGCCAGCAGCGGACAGGGGGCGAATGGCTACACCTTC.

V and J are TRBV5-1 and TRBJ2-5; 10 nucleotides align to TRBD2. The CDR3 is 16 amino acids. J gave up 4 bases and V 2 bases, and 8 bases lay outside the gene matches. The germline V gene has CDR1 SGHRS and CDR2 YFSETQ. CDR3 sequence: CASSFSGGALTETQYF. The CDR3, as DNA: TGCGCCAGCAGCTTCAGCGGGGGGGCGTTGACAGAGACCCAGTACTTC. Full variable domain (outside the CDR3, taken from reference TRBV5-1 and TRBJ2-5): KAGVTQTPRYLIKTRGQQVTLSCSPISGHRSVSWYQQTPGQGLQFLFEYFSETQRNKGNFPGRFSGRQFSNSRSEMNVSTLELGDSALYLCASSFSGGALTETQYFGPGTRLLVL.